Below, 18 T cell receptor beta chains from the same sample are listed, as sequenced in a study of cytomegalovirus exposure and HLA in healthy donors. The study ran its PCR with 60 Vbeta and 13 Jbeta primers. TCRdb keeps only in-frame clones here, not all; method: immunoSEQ multiplex PCR. The table records about 120,000 clones, 73% of them present only once. The sequencing sample was made of PBMCs. The receptors were gathered from a woman in her 40s in good health and CMV-seronegative.

This sequence joins TRBV7-2 and TRBJ2-7; D is perhaps TRBD1 (6 bases). CDR1 and CDR2 (germline): SGHTA, FQGNSA. Trimming took 4 bases from V and 3 from J, leaving 16 bases between them. The CDR3 extends over 15 amino acids. The CDR3 loop reads CASSSTPGHRYEQYF. CDR3 nucleotide sequence: TGTGCCAGCAGCTCAACTCCGGGACACCGCTACGAGCAGTACTTC.

This clone appeared a few times. The gene calls are TRBV7-4 and TRBJ1-6, with TRBD1 identical over 7 bases. Germline V gives CDR1 SGHVT, CDR2 SQSDAQ. This CDR3 has 16 residues. Trimming cost V 1 base and J 11 bases; bases outside gene matches: 11. CDR3 in DNA: TGTGCCAGCAGCTTAGTTCTAGACAGGGTGGTCACACCCCTCCACTTT. Translation gives CASSLVLDRVVTPLHF.

This clone was counted a single time. V and J are TRBV5-1 and TRBJ2-1; maybe TRBD2 (6 bases). The CDR3 length is 15 residues. CDR1 SGHRS and CDR2 YFSETQ come from the germline V gene. V dropped 3 bases and J dropped 5 bases, with 15 bases sitting between them. CDR3 nucleotide sequence: TGCGCCAGCAGCTGGGACTCCATCTCTAACAATGAGCAGTTCTTC. Protein sequence: CASSWDSISNNEQFF.

Here the CDR3 reads CASSPGTGNTEAFF. For the CDR3, the DNA is TGTGCCAGCTCACCAGGGACAGGGAACACTGAAGCTTTCTTT. V gene TRBV18 combines with J gene TRBJ1-1; 8 bases are a match to TRBD1. Germline CDR1 and CDR2: KGHSH and LQKENI. This CDR3 comprises 14 residues. Trimming cost V 2 bases and J 1 base; bases outside gene matches: 0.

This clone was picked up one time. The chain recombines TRBV2 with TRBJ2-5, with D perhaps matching TRBD1 (6 bases). Germline CDR1 is SNHLY and CDR2 is FYNNEI. The CDR3 covers 14 residues. Trimming cost V 3 bases and J 5 bases, with 13 bases left between them. The CDR3 loop reads CASSDLFGGETQYF. The CDR3 DNA follows: TGTGCCAGCAGTGATCTTTTTGGGGGCGAGACCCAGTACTTC.

This clone showed up just once. The CDR3 sequence: CASSQENSRTYEQYF. The CDR3 region has the DNA TGCGCCAGCAGCCAAGAAAACAGTCGGACCTACGAGCAGTACTTC. The chain employs TRBV4-3 and TRBJ2-7; no definite D call. Germline CDR1 and CDR2: LGHNA and YSLEER. V dropped 0 bases and J dropped 2 bases, with 11 bases sitting between them. This CDR3 spans 15 amino acids.

The chain is built from TRBV28 and TRBJ2-7; 8 bases fit TRBD1. This CDR3 has 15 residues. V trimming: 3 bases; J trimming: 2 bases; junction bases outside the gene matches: 6. Looked up from germline, CDR1 is MDHEN and CDR2 is SYDVKM. The CDR3 nucleotides are TGTGCCAGCAGTTTTGAGACAGGGGAGACCTACGAGCAGTACTTC. Encoded protein: CASSFETGETYEQYF.

CDR3 DNA: TGTGCCTGCGAGGGAGGCCCTACTAGCACAGATACGCAGTATTTT. It encodes CACEGGPTSTDTQYF. The chain employs TRBV30 and TRBJ2-3; possibly TRBD2 for D (6 bases). This CDR3 has 15 residues. Germline V CDR1 and CDR2: GTSNPN, SVGIG (reference sequence). Trimming shortened V by 6 bases and J by 0 bases, and 16 bases separated the two germline ends.

The chain uses TRBV7-8 and TRBJ2-5; no reliable D call. V lost 5 bases and J 9 bases, leaving 16 bases between the germline ends. CDR3 size: 13 residues. Germline V CDR1 and CDR2: SGHVS, FQNEAQ. The DNA for the CDR3 is TGTGCCAGCAGCCCCCTAGTGACTTCGGCCCAGTACTTC. Its translation: CASSPLVTSAQYF.

As regards this clone: At one end the junction does not follow the germline gene, possibly because of a read error. Other DNA sequences in this specimen translate into the identical CDR3. V gene TRBV4-2 combines with J gene TRBJ2-3; 13 nucleotides agree with TRBD2. Germline-derived CDR1 and CDR2 are LGHNA and YNFKEQ. The CDR3 is made up of 16 amino acids. As DNA, the CDR3 is TGTGCCAGCAGCCTCCGACTAGCGGGGGGTATGAATACGCAATATTTT. Translating it yields CASSLRLAGGMNTQYF.

This clone showed up just once. This chain joins TRBV7-3 and TRBJ1-1; possible D gene TRBD1, 5 bases. V lost 1 base to trimming and J lost 4 bases, with 10 bases between them. The CDR3 has 14 amino acids. CDR1 SGHTA and CDR2 FQGTGA come from the germline V gene. CDR3 residues: CASSLSRDSTEAFF. The CDR3 DNA reads TGTGCCAGCAGCTTAAGCCGTGACAGCACTGAAGCTTTCTTT. The entire variable domain, with the rest obtained from reference TRBV7-3 and TRBJ1-1, is as follows: GAGVSQTPSNKVTEKGKYVELRCDPISGHTALYWYRQSLGQGPEFLIYFQGTGAADDSGLPNDRFFAVRPEGSVSTLKIQRTERGDSAVYLCASSLSRDSTEAFFGQGTRLTVV.

The J gene is TRBJ2-5, the V gene TRBV19; 8 nucleotides align to TRBD1. The CDR3 spans 13 residues. Germline V gives CDR1 LNHDA, CDR2 SQIVND (reference sequence). The junction had 5 bases not matched to a gene; V was cut back by 6 bases and J by 5 bases. CDR3 loop: CASRSQGEETQYF. In nucleotides, the CDR3 is TGTGCCAGTAGATCACAGGGGGAGGAGACCCAGTACTTC. Looking up the rest from reference TRBV19 and TRBJ2-5 gives the full variable domain: DGGITQSPKYLFRKEGQNVTLSCEQNLNHDAMYWYRQDPGQGLRLIYYSQIVNDFQKGDIAEGYSVSREKKESFPLTVTSAQKNPTAFYLCASRSQGEETQYFGPGTRLLVL.

The chain recombines TRBV6-1 with TRBJ2-2; D perhaps matches TRBD1 (5 bases). The CDR3 is 15 amino acids. Trimming took off 7 bases at V and 1 base at J, with 13 bases between the two ends. Germline V lookup: CDR1 MNHNS, CDR2 SASEGT. As DNA, the CDR3 is TGTGCCAGCAACCCCCTTACAGGGAACACCGGGGAGCTGTTTTTT. Its protein product is CASNPLTGNTGELFF.

This sequence joins TRBV5-4 and TRBJ1-3; TRBD1 agrees at 10 bases. CDR1 and CDR2 (germline): SGHNT, YYREEE (reference sequence). This CDR3 is 17 amino acids long. V trimming: 2 bases; J trimming: 4 bases; junction bases outside the gene matches: 9. The chain's CDR3 is CASSFGQGGDRGNTIYF. The DNA of the CDR3 is TGTGCCAGCAGCTTCGGACAGGGGGGAGATAGGGGAAACACCATATATTTT.

The chain combines TRBV18 with TRBJ1-1; 8 nucleotides align to TRBD1. The CDR3 totals 16 residues. Trimming removed 0 bases from V and 4 bases from J; junction bases left unmatched: 7. Germline lookup yields CDR1 KGHSH and CDR2 LQKENI. The CDR3: CASSPPGQGWGTEAFF. DNA of the CDR3: TGTGCCAGCTCACCACCAGGACAGGGATGGGGCACTGAAGCTTTCTTT.

V usage is TRBV27 and J usage is TRBJ1-1, with D tentatively TRBD1 (6 bases). Germline-derived CDR1 and CDR2 are MNHEY and SMNVEV (reference sequence). Trimming stripped 8 bases from V and 8 bases from J, with 21 bases between. The CDR3 sequence is 14 residues long. CDR3 region: CASWGPGTGSEAFF. The CDR3 nucleotides are TGTGCCAGCTGGGGGCCCGGCACCGGCTCAGAAGCTTTCTTT.

The chain carries TRBV18 and TRBJ2-1; 9 bases fit TRBD1. The CDR3 is 16 residues long. CDR1 and CDR2 from the germline V gene are KGHSH and LQKENI. The V and J ends lost 5 bases and 9 bases, in that order; junction bases with no gene match: 14. The CDR3 coding sequence is TGTGCCAGCTCAGCAAACAGGGGGCTCGGAACTGTTGAGCAGTTCTTC. Translated, it gives CASSANRGLGTVEQFF.

The chain employs TRBV19 and TRBJ1-5; D is perhaps TRBD1 (5 bases). From germline, CDR1 is LNHDA and CDR2 SQIVND (reference sequence). V was clipped by 0 bases and J by 4 bases, with 19 bases between them. This CDR3 contains 18 residues. The CDR3 bases are TGTGCCAGTAGTATAGAAGGGCCCGACAGCCACAAGAATCAGCCCCAGCATTTT. Protein product: CASSIEGPDSHKNQPQHF.